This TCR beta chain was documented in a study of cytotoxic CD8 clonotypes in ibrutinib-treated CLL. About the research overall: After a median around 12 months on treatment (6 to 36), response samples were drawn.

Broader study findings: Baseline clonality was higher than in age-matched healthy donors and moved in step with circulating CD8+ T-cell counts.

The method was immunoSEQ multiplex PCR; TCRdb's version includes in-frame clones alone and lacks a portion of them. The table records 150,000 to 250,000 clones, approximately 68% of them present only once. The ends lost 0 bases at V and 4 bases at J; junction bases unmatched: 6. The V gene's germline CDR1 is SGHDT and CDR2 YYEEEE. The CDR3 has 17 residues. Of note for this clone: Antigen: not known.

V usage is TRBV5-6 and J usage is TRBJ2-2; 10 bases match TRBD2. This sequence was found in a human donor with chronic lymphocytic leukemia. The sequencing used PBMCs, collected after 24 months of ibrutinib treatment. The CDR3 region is CASSLGLAGGSTGELFF. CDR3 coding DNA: TGTGCCAGCAGCTTGGGGTTAGCGGGAGGTTCCACCGGGGAGCTGTTTTTT.